This TCR beta chain was obtained from a study of cytomegalovirus exposure and HLA in healthy donors. Study results and limitations: Subsequent analysis showed first-cohort TCR clusters tending to co-occur in more than 90 validation repertoires. The authors listed 150 or so TCR beta chains as cytomegalovirus-associated.

Per the germline V gene, CDR1 is MGHRA and CDR2 is YSYEKL. The germline V and J ends were trimmed by 0 bases and 3 bases, with 9 bases remaining between them. The CDR3 consists of 14 residues. This clone was observed a handful of times. Antigen specificity is unknown. Assay used: immunoSEQ multiplex PCR; TCRdb lists only in-frame clones, some missing. The sample includes over 55,000 clones, approximately 90% of them seen just once. This TCR came from a man aged 18 to 30 in good health and CMV-seronegative. Sequenced material: PBMCs. This chain links TRBV4-1 with TRBJ2-7, with D tentatively TRBD1 (5 bases). CDR3 amino acids: CASSQEFRDYEQYF. The CDR3 nucleotides are TGCGCCAGCAGCCAAGAGTTCAGGGACTACGAGCAGTACTTC.